The 5 T cell receptor beta chains below come from one sample, sequenced in a study of shared T cell receptors in the human thymus. Here immunoSEQ multiplex PCR was the method, and the copy in TCRdb shows in-frame clones only, minus some. The sample has about 660,000 clones; roughly 90% are singletons. The sample also formed part of further work on human thymus T cells.

Sequencing was performed on thymocytes. These receptors were collected from a boy younger than two with a congenital heart defect.

Only one count was recorded for this clone. This chain connects TRBV30 to TRBJ2-3; 15 nucleotides line up with TRBD2. In germline, CDR1 is GTSNPN, CDR2 SVGIG (reference sequence). The CDR3 has 17 residues. Trimming at V came to 0 bases and at J to 4 bases, leaving 5 bases not matched to a gene. DNA of the CDR3: TGTGCCTGGAGTGTACGGACTAGCGGGAGGGGTCCAGATACGCAGTATTTT. Translating it yields CAWSVRTSGRGPDTQYF.

This clone was seen only a few times. The CDR3: CASSGTPRGTGELFF. In DNA, the CDR3 is TGTGCCAGCAGTGGGACACCCCGGGGCACCGGGGAGCTGTTTTTT. This chain uses TRBV6-6 with TRBJ2-2; tentative D call: TRBD1 (6 bases). There are 15 residues in the CDR3. Trimming removed 5 bases at V and 4 bases at J, with 14 bases between. In germline, CDR1 is MNHNY, CDR2 SVGAGI (reference sequence).

This clone came up once. The chain carries TRBV6-1 and TRBJ2-5; D might be TRBD2 (8 bases). Looked up from germline, CDR1 is MNHNS and CDR2 is SASEGT. The V end was cut by 1 base, the J end by 2 bases, with 20 bases between. This CDR3 is 18 amino acids long. DNA of the CDR3: TGTGCCAGCAGTGAAGGGCAGGGGGGGACTAGTAATCAAGAGACCCAGTACTTC. It translates to CASSEGQGGTSNQETQYF.

The chain has TRBV19 and TRBJ2-1; the D is unclear. CDR3 length: 11 residues. CDR1 and CDR2 from the germline V gene are LNHDA and SQIVND (reference sequence). Trimming removed 6 bases from V and 7 bases from J, with 7 bases in between. DNA of the CDR3: TGTGCCAGTAGGGTAGTAAATGAGCAGTTCTTC. Its translation: CASRVVNEQFF.

This chain uses TRBV15 with TRBJ2-3; D gene uncertain. Trimming removed 1 base at V and 8 bases at J, with 13 bases between. The CDR3 length is 14 residues. Germline V gives CDR1 LNHNV, CDR2 YYDKDF (reference sequence). Written as DNA, the CDR3 is TGTGCCACCAGCAGAGGCCAAGTCGCAGGTACGCAGTATTTT. Amino acids: CATSRGQVAGTQYF.